What follows is one TCR beta chain and its context. Its specificity is unknown. The method was immunoSEQ multiplex PCR; TCRdb's version includes in-frame clones alone and lacks a portion of them. The table includes approximately 260,000 clones, 80% to 85% detected once. These data belong to a study of Tregs in tolerant kidney transplant recipients. Unstimulated Tregs (CD4+CD25+CD127-) and CD4+CD25- non-Tregs were sorted from PBMCs. Study observations and caveats: Tregs expanded with activated donor B cells seemed most donor-specific. The small number of patients limits these findings pending further validation.

Trimming stripped 1 base from V and 5 bases from J, with 3 bases between. CDR3 length equals 13 residues. From germline, CDR1 is SGHTA and CDR2 FQGTGA. The clonotype comes from a human donor in good health. The sample taken for sequencing was CD4+ T cells from blood. The chain couples TRBV7-3 to TRBJ1-6, with D unclear. The CDR3 DNA sequence: TGTGCCAGCAGCTTAAAAGATAATTCACCCCTCCACTTT. Encoded protein: CASSLKDNSPLHF.